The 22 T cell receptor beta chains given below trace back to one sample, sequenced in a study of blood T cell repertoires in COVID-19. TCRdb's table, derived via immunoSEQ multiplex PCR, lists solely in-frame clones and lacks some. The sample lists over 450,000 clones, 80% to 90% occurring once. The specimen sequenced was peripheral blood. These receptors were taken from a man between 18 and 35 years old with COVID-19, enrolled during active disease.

The CDR3 here is CASSQGIAGLNTGELFF. CDR3 bases: TGCGCCAGCAGCCAAGGTATAGCGGGTTTGAACACCGGGGAGCTGTTTTTT. The chain couples TRBV4-1 to TRBJ2-2; the match to TRBD2 covers 7 bases. The CDR3 runs to 17 residues. Germline CDR1 is MGHRA and CDR2 is YSYEKL. V gave up 1 base and J gave up 1 base; unmatched junction bases: 6.

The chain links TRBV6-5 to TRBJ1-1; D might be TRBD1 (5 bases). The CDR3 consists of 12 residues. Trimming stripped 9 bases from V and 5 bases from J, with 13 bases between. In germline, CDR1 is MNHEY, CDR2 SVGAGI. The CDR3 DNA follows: TGTGCCAGACGGGGGAGCCCTACTGAAGCTTTCTTT. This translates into CARRGSPTEAFF.

As DNA, the CDR3 is TGTGCCTGGAGTCTAACCGACAGACAGGCCACTGAAGCTTTCTTT. Translating gives CAWSLTDRQATEAFF. The rearrangement uses TRBV30 and TRBJ1-1; tentative D call: TRBD1 (6 bases). Germline lookup yields CDR1 GTSNPN and CDR2 SVGIG (reference sequence). The CDR3 covers 15 residues. V was cut by 2 bases and J by 4 bases, with 17 bases left in between.

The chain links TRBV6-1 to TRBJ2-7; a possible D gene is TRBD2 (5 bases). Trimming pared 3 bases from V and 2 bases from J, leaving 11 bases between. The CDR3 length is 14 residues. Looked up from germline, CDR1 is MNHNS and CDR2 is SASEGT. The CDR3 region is CASSDRGLTYEQYF. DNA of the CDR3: TGTGCCAGCAGTGATAGAGGGTTGACCTACGAGCAGTACTTC.

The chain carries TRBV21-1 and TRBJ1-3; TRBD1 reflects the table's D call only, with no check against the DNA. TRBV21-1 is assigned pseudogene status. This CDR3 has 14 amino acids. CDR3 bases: TGTGCCAGCAGCAAAGGGACAAGCGGAAACACCATATATTTT. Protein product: CASSKGTSGNTIYF.

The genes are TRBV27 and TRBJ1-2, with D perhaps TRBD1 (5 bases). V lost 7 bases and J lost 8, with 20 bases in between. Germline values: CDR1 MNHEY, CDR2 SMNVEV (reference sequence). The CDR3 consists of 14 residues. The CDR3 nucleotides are TGTGCCAGCACCGCAGTTAGAACGGGGGGGGGCTACACCTTC. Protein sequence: CASTAVRTGGGYTF.

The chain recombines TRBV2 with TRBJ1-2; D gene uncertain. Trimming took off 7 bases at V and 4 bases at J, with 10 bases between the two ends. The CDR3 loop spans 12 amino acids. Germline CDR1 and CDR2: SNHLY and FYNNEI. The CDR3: CASTREGYGYTF. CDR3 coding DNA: TGTGCCAGCACGAGGGAAGGCTATGGCTACACCTTC. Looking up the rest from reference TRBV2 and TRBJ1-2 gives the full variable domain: EPEVTQTPSHQVTQMGQEVILRCVPISNHLYFYWYRQILGQKVEFLVSFYNNEISEKSEIFDDQFSVERPDGSNFTLKIRSTKLEDSAMYFCASTREGYGYTFGSGTRLTVV.

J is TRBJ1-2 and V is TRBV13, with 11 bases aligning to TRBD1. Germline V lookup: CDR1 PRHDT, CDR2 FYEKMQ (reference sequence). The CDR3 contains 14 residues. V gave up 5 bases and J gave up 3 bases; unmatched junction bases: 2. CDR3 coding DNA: TGTGCCAGCAGCCCGGGACAGGGGGACTATGGCTACACCTTC. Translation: CASSPGQGDYGYTF.

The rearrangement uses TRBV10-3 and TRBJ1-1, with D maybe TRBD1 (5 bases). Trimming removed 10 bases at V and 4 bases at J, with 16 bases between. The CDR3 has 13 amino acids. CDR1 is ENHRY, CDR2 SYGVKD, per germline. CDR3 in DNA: TGTGCCACACACCCCGACAGTGGCACTGAAGCTTTCTTT. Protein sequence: CATHPDSGTEAFF.

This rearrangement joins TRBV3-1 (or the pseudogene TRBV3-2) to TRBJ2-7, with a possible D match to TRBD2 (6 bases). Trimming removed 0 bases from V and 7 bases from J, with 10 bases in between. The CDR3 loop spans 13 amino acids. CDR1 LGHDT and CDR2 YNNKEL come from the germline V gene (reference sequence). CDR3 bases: TGTGCCAGCAGCCAAGAGACTAGGGGAGAGCAGTACTTC. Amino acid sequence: CASSQETRGEQYF.

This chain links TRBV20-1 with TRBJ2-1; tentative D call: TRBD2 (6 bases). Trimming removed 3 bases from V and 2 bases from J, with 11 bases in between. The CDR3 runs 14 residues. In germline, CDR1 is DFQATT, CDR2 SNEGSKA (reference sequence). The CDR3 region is CSASKGGAYNEQFF. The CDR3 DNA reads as TGCAGTGCTAGTAAGGGCGGGGCCTACAATGAGCAGTTCTTC.

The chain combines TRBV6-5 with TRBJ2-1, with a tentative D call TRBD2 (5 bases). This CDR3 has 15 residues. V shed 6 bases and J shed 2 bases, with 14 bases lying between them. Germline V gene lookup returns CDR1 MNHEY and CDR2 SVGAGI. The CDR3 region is CASSRLGGPYNEQFF. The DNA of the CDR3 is TGTGCCAGCAGCCGTCTAGGAGGTCCCTACAATGAGCAGTTCTTC.

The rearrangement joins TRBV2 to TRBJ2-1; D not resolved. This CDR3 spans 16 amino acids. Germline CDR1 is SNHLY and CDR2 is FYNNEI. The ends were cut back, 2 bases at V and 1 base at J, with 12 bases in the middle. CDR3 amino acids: CASSERRSRSYNEQFF. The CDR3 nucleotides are TGTGCCAGCAGTGAACGTCGGAGCAGATCCTACAATGAGCAGTTCTTC.

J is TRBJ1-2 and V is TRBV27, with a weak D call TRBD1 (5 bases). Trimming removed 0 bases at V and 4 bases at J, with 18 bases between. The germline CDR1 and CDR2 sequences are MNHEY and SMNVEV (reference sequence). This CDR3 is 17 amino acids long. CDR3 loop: CASSLSGFNRGPYGYTF. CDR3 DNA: TGTGCCAGCAGTTTATCGGGTTTCAATAGGGGTCCCTATGGCTACACCTTC.

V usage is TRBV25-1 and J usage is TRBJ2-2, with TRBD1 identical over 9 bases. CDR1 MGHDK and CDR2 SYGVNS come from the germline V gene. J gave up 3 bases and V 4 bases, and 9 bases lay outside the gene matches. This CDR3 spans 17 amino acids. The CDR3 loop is CASSAIPGQGYTGELFF. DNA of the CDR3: TGTGCCAGCAGTGCCATTCCGGGACAGGGATACACCGGGGAGCTGTTTTTT.

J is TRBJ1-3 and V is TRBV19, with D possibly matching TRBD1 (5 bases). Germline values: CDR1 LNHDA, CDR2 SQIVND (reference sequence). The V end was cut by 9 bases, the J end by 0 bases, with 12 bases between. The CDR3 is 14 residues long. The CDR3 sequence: CASRGLSSGNTIYF. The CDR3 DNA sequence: TGTGCCAGCCGGGGACTCAGCTCTGGAAACACCATATATTTT. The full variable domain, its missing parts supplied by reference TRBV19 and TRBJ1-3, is DGGITQSPKYLFRKEGQNVTLSCEQNLNHDAMYWYRQDPGQGLRLIYYSQIVNDFQKGDIAEGYSVSREKKESFPLTVTSAQKNPTAFYLCASRGLSSGNTIYFGEGSWLTVV.

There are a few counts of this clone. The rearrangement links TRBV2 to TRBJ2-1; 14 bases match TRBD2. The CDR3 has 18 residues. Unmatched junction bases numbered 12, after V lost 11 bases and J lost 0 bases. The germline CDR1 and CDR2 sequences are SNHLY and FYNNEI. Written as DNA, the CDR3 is TGTGCCCGCGGCGGGGGGACTAGCGGGGGCAGCTCCTACAATGAGCAGTTCTTC. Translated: CARGGGTSGGSSYNEQFF.

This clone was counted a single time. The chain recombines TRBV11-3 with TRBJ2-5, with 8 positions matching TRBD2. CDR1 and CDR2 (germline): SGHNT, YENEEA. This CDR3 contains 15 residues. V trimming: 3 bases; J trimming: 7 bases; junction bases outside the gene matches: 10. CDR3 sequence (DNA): TGTGCCAGCAGCTTTCTTAGCGGGAAGGCGGGGACCCAGTACTTC. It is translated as CASSFLSGKAGTQYF.

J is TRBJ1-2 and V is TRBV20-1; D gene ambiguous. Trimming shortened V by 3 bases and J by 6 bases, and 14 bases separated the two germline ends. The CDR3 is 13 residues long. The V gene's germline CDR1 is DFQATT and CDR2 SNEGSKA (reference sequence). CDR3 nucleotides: TGCAGTGCTAGTTATCGGGGTTCTCATGGCTACACCTTC. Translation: CSASYRGSHGYTF.

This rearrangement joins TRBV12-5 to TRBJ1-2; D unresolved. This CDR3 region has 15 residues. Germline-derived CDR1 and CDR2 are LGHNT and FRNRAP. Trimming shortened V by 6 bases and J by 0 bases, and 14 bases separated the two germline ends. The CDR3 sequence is CASGDLGGTNYGYTF. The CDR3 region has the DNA TGTGCTAGTGGCGATCTCGGCGGGACTAACTATGGCTACACCTTC. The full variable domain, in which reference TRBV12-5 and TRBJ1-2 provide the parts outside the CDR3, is DARVTQTPRHKVTEMGQEVTMRCQPILGHNTVFWYRQTMMQGLELLAYFRNRAPLDDSGMPKDRFSAEMPDATLATLKIQPSEPRDSAVYFCASGDLGGTNYGYTFGSGTRLTVV.

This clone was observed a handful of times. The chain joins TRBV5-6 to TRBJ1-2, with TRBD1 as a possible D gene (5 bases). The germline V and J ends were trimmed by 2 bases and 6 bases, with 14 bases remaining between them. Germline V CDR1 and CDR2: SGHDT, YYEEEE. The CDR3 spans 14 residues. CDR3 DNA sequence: TGTGCCAGCAGCTTTCGCCAGGGCAGGGATGGCTACACCTTC. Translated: CASSFRQGRDGYTF.

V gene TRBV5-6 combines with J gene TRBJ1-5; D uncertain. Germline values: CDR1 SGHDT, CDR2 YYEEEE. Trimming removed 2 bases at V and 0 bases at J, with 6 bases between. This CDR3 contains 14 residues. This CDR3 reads CASSFSVSNQPQHF. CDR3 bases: TGTGCCAGCAGCTTCAGTGTTAGCAATCAGCCCCAGCATTTT.